The 8 T cell receptor beta chains below come from one sample, sequenced in a study of vaccination and CD4 T cells after COVID-19 (dated by TCRdb to between 2021 and 2024). Antigen specificity for these receptors is unknown. Sample treatment or condition, as interpreted from the label and publication: 10-day PBMC culture with coronavirus spike peptide pools or control peptides (ViraFEST assay). Library preparation was by PCR. The sequencing machine was an Illumina iSeq 100. DNA from cultured CD4+ T cells underwent TCR sequencing with the Oncomine TCR Beta short-read assay at the Johns Hopkins FTIC core. Using fastp trimming at Q25 and MiXCR clonotype assembly, TCRdb reanalyzed the public sequencing data and kept in-frame beta chains. Identical CDR3 proteins give one entry, which carries the most common genes and DNA. This sample gives roughly 18,000 distinct CDR3 sequences in total; about two thirds of them show up just once. The ten biggest clones cover around 6% of the sample.

The sample comprised CD4+ T cells from blood, cultured in vitro. The source of these receptors is a human donor who had recovered from COVID-19.

This chain joins TRBV6-1 and TRBJ1-1, with 7 positions matching TRBD1. The CDR3 is 14 residues long. With 10 bases clipped from V and 4 bases from J, the junction kept 12 bases outside the gene matches. Germline V gene sequence: CDR1 MNHNS, CDR2 SASEGT. CDR3 sequence reads: CATRKGARGTEAFF. The CDR3 nucleotides are TGTGCCACTCGAAAGGGGGCGCGAGGCACTGAAGCTTTCTTT.

The chain couples TRBV18 to TRBJ2-2, with a tentative D call TRBD2 (6 bases). The CDR3 is made up of 16 amino acids. The germline V gene encodes CDR1 KGHSH and CDR2 LQKENI. Trimming cost V 6 bases and J 2 bases, with 16 bases left between them. The CDR3 DNA reads TGTGCCAGCTCGCCAGGAGTAGCGGCAAACACCGGGGAGCTGTTTTTT. Translating it yields CASSPGVAANTGELFF.

For the CDR3, the DNA is TGTGCCAGCAGTTACTCGATGGCGGGGGCAAGCACAGATACGCAGTATTTT. The encoded protein is CASSYSMAGASTDTQYF. V is TRBV6-2 or TRBV6-3 and J is TRBJ2-3; tentative D call: TRBD2 (7 bases). From germline, CDR1 is MNHEY and CDR2 SVGEGT. V was pared by 0 bases and J by 0 bases, with 13 bases between. The CDR3 is 17 residues long.

This rearrangement joins TRBV5-4 to TRBJ2-2; 14 bases align to TRBD2. V shed 0 bases, J shed 1 base, and the junction held 5 bases outside the gene matches. The CDR3 totals 19 residues. Germline lookup yields CDR1 SGHNT and CDR2 YYREEE (reference sequence). CDR3 bases: TGTGCCAGCAGCTTGGGGGCGGGACTAGCGGGAGTGAACACCGGGGAGCTGTTTTTT. This translates into CASSLGAGLAGVNTGELFF.

This clonotype was counted between two and nine times. The V call is TRBV28, the J call TRBJ1-5; 11 nucleotides line up with TRBD1. Germline assignment: CDR1 MDHEN and CDR2 SYDVKM. The trim removed 7 bases at V and 6 bases at J, leaving 11 bases unmatched. CDR3 length: 16 residues. CDR3 region: CASTLIGQGAFQPQHF. DNA of the CDR3: TGTGCCAGCACCCTAATCGGACAGGGGGCCTTTCAGCCCCAGCATTTT.

The J gene is TRBJ1-1, the V gene TRBV6-2 or TRBV6-3, with D perhaps TRBD1 (6 bases). Germline loops: CDR1 MNHEY, CDR2 SVGEGT. This CDR3 contains 16 residues. The germline V and J ends were trimmed by 5 bases and 0 bases, with 16 bases remaining between them. CDR3 residues: CASSHVGGPMNTEAFF. CDR3 DNA sequence: TGTGCCAGCAGTCATGTGGGGGGGCCGATGAACACTGAAGCTTTCTTT.

The gene calls are TRBV11-2 and TRBJ2-4; D is perhaps TRBD1 or TRBD2 (5 bases each). This CDR3 contains 14 residues. Trimming removed 8 bases at V and 3 bases at J, with 14 bases between. Looked up from germline, CDR1 is SGHAT and CDR2 is FQNNGV. The CDR3 DNA reads TGTGCCAGCGGTGGGGGTGATGTCAAAAACATTCAGTACTTC. Translated, it gives CASGGGDVKNIQYF.

J is TRBJ1-3 and V is TRBV20-1; D possibly corresponds to TRBD1 (5 bases). In germline, CDR1 is DFQATT, CDR2 SNEGSKA (reference sequence). The CDR3 spans 13 residues. V was shortened by 8 bases and J by 0 bases, with 11 bases between the two germline ends. CDR3 in amino acids: CSTRGGSGNTIYF. The CDR3 DNA reads as TGCAGTACCCGGGGGGGCTCTGGAAACACCATATATTTT.